These 23 T cell receptor beta chains were sequenced from one sample in a study of cytomegalovirus exposure and HLA in healthy donors. Generated by immunoSEQ multiplex PCR, the TCRdb table keeps only in-frame clones and is missing some. This sample carries 60,000 to 65,000 clones, approximately 95% of them seen once, and the ten largest clones take approximately 5%. Material for sequencing was PBMCs. The receptors come from a young woman in good health and CMV-seropositive.

CDR3: CSALTSYEQYF. In DNA form, the CDR3 reads TGCAGTGCCCTTACTAGCTACGAGCAGTACTTC. V and J are TRBV20-1 and TRBJ2-7; D might be TRBD2 (5 bases). Between the trimmed V and J ends, which lost 6 bases and 3 bases, there was a span of 9 bases. The CDR3 runs to 11 residues. The germline V gene encodes CDR1 DFQATT and CDR2 SNEGSKA (reference sequence).

The chain joins TRBV30 to TRBJ2-3, with TRBD2 identical over 7 bases. The CDR3 runs to 14 residues. From germline, CDR1 is GTSNPN and CDR2 SVGIG (reference sequence). After removal of 0 bases from V and 4 bases from J, the junction contained 4 bases not matched to a gene. In nucleotides, the CDR3 is TGTGCCTGGAGTGTGAGCGGGGTAGCAGATACGCAGTATTTT. This encodes CAWSVSGVADTQYF.

The chain has TRBV7-2 and TRBJ2-1; 8 positions agree with TRBD2. CDR3 length equals 15 residues. J lost 9 bases, V lost 0 bases, and 7 bases had no gene match. The germline CDR1 and CDR2 sequences are SGHTA and FQGNSA. The CDR3, as DNA: TGTGCCAGCAGCTTAGCAGGAGCGGGGGCCCCTGAGCAGTTCTTC. Encoded protein: CASSLAGAGAPEQFF.

This chain links TRBV29-1 with TRBJ2-6; TRBD2 is a possible D gene (6 bases). The germline V gene encodes CDR1 SQVTM and CDR2 ANQGSEA. V was pared by 5 bases and J by 0 bases, with 8 bases between. This CDR3 has 14 residues. The CDR3 nucleotides are TGCAGCGTTCGGAGGGGCTCTGGGGCCAACGTCCTGACTTTC. It specifies CSVRRGSGANVLTF.

This chain connects TRBV5-1 to TRBJ1-2; 8 nucleotides align to TRBD1. J lost 1 base, V lost 2 bases, and 4 bases had no gene match. The germline V gene has CDR1 SGHRS and CDR2 YFSETQ. This CDR3 region has 15 residues. CDR3 in DNA: TGCGCCAGCAGCTTAGGGACAGGCGATAACTATGGCTACACCTTC. Translation: CASSLGTGDNYGYTF.

The chain carries TRBV2 and TRBJ2-3; 15 bases map to TRBD2. Germline V gene data show CDR1 as SNHLY and CDR2 as FYNNEI. The V gene end was trimmed by 4 bases and the J gene end by 3 bases; junction bases not matched to a gene: 2. The CDR3 extends over 16 amino acids. CDR3 coding DNA: TGTGCCAGCAGTGGGACTAGCGGGGGGGAGACAGATACGCAGTATTTT. Its translation: CASSGTSGGETDTQYF.

V usage is TRBV19 and J usage is TRBJ1-6, with TRBD1 matching over 7 bases. The CDR3 is made up of 15 amino acids. CDR1 is LNHDA, CDR2 SQIVND, per germline (reference sequence). Unmatched junction bases numbered 5, after V lost 2 bases and J lost 7 bases. CDR3 residues: CASSISGGRNSPLHF. Here the CDR3 DNA reads TGTGCCAGTAGTATATCAGGGGGTAGAAATTCACCCCTCCACTTT.

The chain links TRBV5-1 to TRBJ2-2; no reliable D call. The CDR3 loop spans 14 amino acids. The V end lost 0 bases, the J end lost 6 bases, and 9 bases lay between the germline ends. The V gene's germline CDR1 is SGHRS and CDR2 YFSETQ. CDR3 amino acids: CASSLGAAAGELFF. The CDR3, as DNA: TGCGCCAGCAGCTTGGGAGCTGCCGCCGGGGAGCTGTTTTTT.

The chain joins TRBV10-3 to TRBJ2-1; TRBD1 matches at 10 bases. Germline CDR1 ENHRY, CDR2 SYGVKD. This CDR3 comprises 14 residues. The V gene end was trimmed by 10 bases and the J gene end by 5 bases; junction bases not matched to a gene: 8. As DNA, the CDR3 is TGTGCCACCGACGGGACAGGGGAGGACAATGAGCAGTTCTTC. This sequence encodes CATDGTGEDNEQFF.

This chain joins TRBV7-9 and TRBJ2-1; 10 bases match TRBD1. The CDR3 length is 16 residues. V was clipped by 5 bases and J by 6 bases; unmatched bases: 10. Germline V gene data show CDR1 as SEHNR and CDR2 as FQNEAQ (reference sequence). The CDR3 DNA reads TGTGCCAGCAGCCCAAGGGGGACAGGGGTCCCCAATGAGCAGTTCTTC. Amino acids: CASSPRGTGVPNEQFF.

J is TRBJ2-1 and V is TRBV19, with 10 bases lining up with TRBD2. Germline V CDR1 and CDR2: LNHDA, SQIVND (reference sequence). The CDR3 loop spans 17 amino acids. The V gene end was trimmed by 5 bases and the J gene end by 3 bases; junction bases not matched to a gene: 10. CDR3: CASSPWSSGRIYNEQFF. CDR3 DNA sequence: TGTGCCAGTAGTCCATGGTCTAGCGGGAGAATCTACAATGAGCAGTTCTTC.

The chain combines TRBV7-2 with TRBJ2-7; 7 bases fit TRBD1. J lost 0 bases, V lost 3 bases, and 8 bases had no gene match. The CDR3 spans 16 residues. CDR1 and CDR2 (germline): SGHTA, FQGNSA. The CDR3 here is CASSFSRQGSSYEQYF. The CDR3 DNA reads TGTGCCAGCAGCTTTTCGCGACAGGGAAGCTCCTACGAGCAGTACTTC. The variable domain in full, with the rest retrieved from reference TRBV7-2 and TRBJ2-7, is GAGVSQSPSNKVTEKGKDVELRCDPISGHTALYWYRQSLGQGLEFLIYFQGNSAPDKSGLPSDRFSAERTGGSVSTLTIQRTQQEDSAVYLCASSFSRQGSSYEQYFGPGTRLTVT.

The chain combines TRBV19 with TRBJ2-1, with D tentatively TRBD2 (5 bases). Germline CDR1 reads LNHDA; CDR2 reads SQIVND (reference sequence). The V end lost 5 bases, the J end lost 5 bases, and 13 bases lay between the germline ends. CDR3 length equals 14 residues. The CDR3 nucleotides read TGTGCCAGTAGTGCTTCCCTAGCCAACAATGAGCAGTTCTTC. It specifies CASSASLANNEQFF.

This chain joins TRBV6-1 and TRBJ2-7, with 9 bases identical to TRBD1. The CDR3 runs 15 residues. CDR1 is MNHNS and CDR2 is SASEGT in the germline V gene. The V gene end was trimmed by 5 bases and the J gene end by 6 bases; junction bases not matched to a gene: 11. This CDR3 is CASSPGTGQGSEQYF. As DNA, the CDR3 is TGTGCCAGCAGTCCGGGGACGGGACAGGGTTCCGAGCAGTACTTC.

This clone was found once. V gene TRBV5-4 combines with J gene TRBJ2-1, with D unresolved. This CDR3 spans 13 amino acids. Trimming shortened V by 7 bases and J by 5 bases, and 13 bases separated the two germline ends. From germline, CDR1 is SGHNT and CDR2 YYREEE (reference sequence). The CDR3 loop is CASRVSRNNEQFF. The CDR3 bases are TGTGCCAGCCGAGTGTCCAGGAACAATGAGCAGTTCTTC.

The V and J genes are TRBV9 and TRBJ2-1; 11 bases are a match to TRBD2. This CDR3 is built from 16 residues. Unmatched junction bases numbered 9, after V lost 3 bases and J lost 7 bases. Germline CDR1 reads SGDLS; CDR2 reads YYNGEE. For the CDR3, the DNA is TGTGCCAGCAGCGAATTAGCGGGGGGGCCAGAAAATGAGCAGTTCTTC. Protein sequence: CASSELAGGPENEQFF.

This clone came up once. The J gene is TRBJ2-3, the V gene TRBV7-2, with TRBD2 matching over 12 bases. The CDR3 extends over 15 amino acids. J gave up 5 bases and V 4 bases, and 4 bases lay outside the gene matches. Germline lookup yields CDR1 SGHTA and CDR2 FQGNSA. DNA for the CDR3: TGTGCCAGCAGCTCTAGCGGGAGGGCCGTAGATACGCAGTATTTT. Translation gives CASSSSGRAVDTQYF.

The chain links TRBV29-1 to TRBJ1-5; D call uncertain. CDR3 length equals 12 residues. Germline CDR1 is SQVTM and CDR2 is ANQGSEA. V was pared by 4 bases and J by 4 bases, with 8 bases between. In DNA form, the CDR3 reads TGCAGCGTTGCTGAGGGTAATCAGCCCCAGCATTTT. Amino acid sequence: CSVAEGNQPQHF.

This chain joins TRBV11-2 and TRBJ2-7; D possibly corresponds to TRBD1 (5 bases). The CDR3 totals 13 residues. Germline V CDR1 and CDR2: SGHAT, FQNNGV. V was clipped by 5 bases and J by 1 base, with 9 bases between them. The CDR3 DNA is TGTGCCAGCAGCCATGGGGCATCCTACGAGCAGTACTTC. Residues: CASSHGASYEQYF.

V gene TRBV6-5 combines with J gene TRBJ2-3, with D uncertain. Germline V CDR1 and CDR2: MNHEY, SVGAGI. V lost 0 bases and J lost 4, with 8 bases in between. The CDR3 totals 14 residues. This CDR3 reads CASSYSFSADTQYF. The CDR3 DNA reads as TGTGCCAGCAGTTACTCCTTCAGTGCAGATACGCAGTATTTT.

The chain is built from TRBV19 and TRBJ1-1, with 7 bases aligning to TRBD1. Trimming took 9 bases from V and 4 from J; bases not matched to a gene: 11. The CDR3 loop spans 14 amino acids. Germline values: CDR1 LNHDA, CDR2 SQIVND (reference sequence). Here the CDR3 reads CASLRTAGGTEAFF. In nucleotides, the CDR3 is TGTGCCAGCCTTCGGACGGCAGGGGGCACTGAAGCTTTCTTT.

This clone was observed a single time. This chain links TRBV29-1 with TRBJ1-1; D is possibly TRBD1 (5 bases). V was trimmed by 3 bases and J by 6 bases, leaving 14 bases between them. The germline V gene has CDR1 SQVTM and CDR2 ANQGSEA. The CDR3 loop spans 13 amino acids. The CDR3 DNA reads TGCAGCGTTGATACGGCAGGGACTCCTGAAGCTTTCTTT. Protein product: CSVDTAGTPEAFF.

J is TRBJ2-7 and V is TRBV6-1; tentatively, D is TRBD1 (5 bases). Trimming pared 8 bases from V and 1 base from J, leaving 18 bases between. This CDR3 is built from 15 residues. Germline-derived CDR1 and CDR2 are MNHNS and SASEGT. Here the CDR3 DNA reads TGTGCCAGCCAAACCGGTGGACACCGTTCCTACGAGCAGTACTTC. Translating it yields CASQTGGHRSYEQYF.